This T cell receptor beta chain stems from a study of cytomegalovirus exposure and HLA in healthy donors. Study-wide results and limits: The authors enumerated roughly 180 TCR beta chains as linked to cytomegalovirus. Confirmation in vitro established that three CMV-associated chains were specific for CMV antigens. A link between a missense DCLRE1C variant and TCR beta V- and J-gene trimming emerged from a later analysis.

Concerning this clone itself: What it binds is not known.

Use of 60 Vbeta and 13 Jbeta primers characterized the PCR. Profiled with immunoSEQ multiplex PCR; TCRdb holds only in-frame clones, not every one. Found here are around 200,000 clones, 82% of them singletons; the top ten hold less than 3.5%. The sequenced sample consisted of PBMCs. This receptor was identified in a woman aged 40 to 49 in good health and CMV-seronegative.

The CDR3, as DNA: TGTGCCAGCAGCTCTGGACATCTTAGCACAGATACGCAGTATTTT. Translating gives CASSSGHLSTDTQYF. V is TRBV7-9 and J is TRBJ2-3; possibly TRBD1 for D (5 bases). The CDR3 sequence is 15 residues long. Germline assignment: CDR1 SEHNR and CDR2 FQNEAQ (reference sequence). Trimming cost V 4 bases and J 0 bases, with 11 bases left between them.